This passage covers 32 T cell receptor beta chains from one sample sequenced in a study of T cell repertoires in cytomegalovirus infection. MiXCR was run by TCRdb on the reads, yielding one entry per CDR3 protein. The data show 85,000 to 130,000 distinct CDR3 sequences, more than 20% seen once. Sequencing was carried out using CD8+ T cells from PBMCs. The source is a human donor in good health (CMV status not recorded). Some clones in this sample may be carry-over from other donors' samples.

This clonotype was found a few times. The rearrangement uses TRBV2 and TRBJ2-3; 9 nucleotides line up with TRBD2. This CDR3 is built from 19 residues. CDR1 SNHLY and CDR2 FYNNEI come from the germline V gene. After removal of 1 base from V and 1 base from J, the junction contained 12 bases not matched to a gene. CDR3 DNA: TGTGCCAGCAGTGAAGTATGGGGGCAGGGGACTAGCCGCACAGATACGCAGTATTTT. Translation: CASSEVWGQGTSRTDTQYF.

Many counts were recorded for this clonotype. This chain uses TRBV7-2 with TRBJ2-1; D unclear. The V gene's germline CDR1 is SGHTA and CDR2 FQGNSA. With 1 base removed from V and 8 bases from J, the gap between germline ends came to 9 bases. This CDR3 is 13 amino acids long. The CDR3 DNA reads TGTGCCAGCAGCTTAGGGTTCAGGTATGAGCAGTTCTTC. Its translation is CASSLGFRYEQFF.

This clonotype was seen many times. The rearrangement uses TRBV7-9 and TRBJ2-1, with a possible D match to TRBD2 (5 bases). CDR1 is SEHNR, CDR2 FQNEAQ, per germline (reference sequence). Between the trimmed V and J ends, which lost 7 bases and 3 bases, there was a span of 16 bases. The CDR3 extends over 15 amino acids. This CDR3 reads CASTSKREIYNEQFF. The CDR3 DNA reads as TGTGCCAGCACCTCCAAGAGGGAGATCTACAATGAGCAGTTCTTC. Looking up the rest from reference TRBV7-9 and TRBJ2-1 gives the full variable domain: DTGVSQNPRHKITKRGQNVTFRCDPISEHNRLYWYRQTLGQGPEFLTYFQNEAQLEKSRLLSDRFSAERPKGSFSTLEIQRTEQGDSAMYLCASTSKREIYNEQFFGPGTRLTVL.

A remark on this clonotype: A much larger clonotype is one base distant, so this may be a read error. The chain joins TRBV7-2 to TRBJ2-5; D not certain. V dropped 5 bases and J dropped 5 bases, with 9 bases sitting between them. Germline values: CDR1 SGHTA, CDR2 FQGNSA. This CDR3 is 12 amino acids long. The CDR3 DNA sequence: TGTGCCAGCAGCCCCGTGAGGGAGACCCAGTACTTC. Translated, it gives CASSPVRETQYF.

The chain links TRBV7-2 to TRBJ2-1; maybe TRBD2 (7 bases). The CDR3 is made up of 13 amino acids. Between the trimmed V and J ends, which lost 8 bases and 4 bases, there was a span of 12 bases. CDR1 is SGHTA and CDR2 is FQGNSA in the germline V gene. In nucleotides, the CDR3 is TGTGCCAGCCGGGGGGCTGAATACAATGAGCAGTTCTTC. This sequence encodes CASRGAEYNEQFF.

V gene TRBV20-1 combines with J gene TRBJ1-2, with D perhaps matching TRBD1 (5 bases). The CDR3 is 14 residues long. Germline V gene lookup returns CDR1 DFQATT and CDR2 SNEGSKA (reference sequence). V was cut by 3 bases and J by 4 bases, with 15 bases left in between. CDR3 protein: CSASETGIAYGYTF. The CDR3 region has the DNA TGCAGTGCTAGCGAAACAGGAATCGCCTATGGCTACACCTTC.

This chain joins TRBV28 and TRBJ2-1, with D possibly matching TRBD1 (5 bases). Germline V CDR1 and CDR2: MDHEN, SYDVKM. Trimming shortened V by 10 bases and J by 1 base, and 14 bases separated the two germline ends. The CDR3 totals 14 residues. CDR3 amino acids: CAILRDSSYNEQFF. CDR3 sequence (DNA): TGTGCCATACTCAGGGATTCTTCCTACAATGAGCAGTTCTTC.

For this clonotype: A much larger clone lies one base from this, so it may be a read error. The chain recombines TRBV7-8 with TRBJ2-6; 8 bases align to TRBD1. In germline, CDR1 is SGHVS, CDR2 FQNEAQ. The CDR3 loop spans 19 amino acids. The CDR3: CVSTLEAQGAILGANVLTF. Here the CDR3 DNA reads TGTGTCAGCACCCTAGAGGCCCAGGGGGCAATACTTGGGGCCAACGTCCTGACTTTC.

This clonotype turned up a few times. The chain combines TRBV15 with TRBJ2-3, with a possible D match to TRBD1 (6 bases). Germline V gene lookup returns CDR1 LNHNV and CDR2 YYDKDF (reference sequence). V was pared by 9 bases and J by 0 bases, with 10 bases between. The CDR3 is 13 residues long. Here the CDR3 DNA reads TGTGCCACTGGACAGACGAGCACAGATACGCAGTATTTT. This sequence encodes CATGQTSTDTQYF.

This clonotype was seen ten or more times. The chain couples TRBV29-1 to TRBJ2-7; no reliable D call. There are 11 residues in the CDR3. The V end lost 1 base, the J end lost 5 bases, and 6 bases lay between the germline ends. Germline loops: CDR1 SQVTM, CDR2 ANQGSEA. In DNA, the CDR3 is TGCAGCGTTGAAGCTGGGAACGAGCAGTACTTC. Translated, it gives CSVEAGNEQYF.

The chain couples TRBV27 to TRBJ2-3, with TRBD2 as a possible D gene (6 bases). This CDR3 contains 12 residues. The V end was cut by 8 bases, the J end by 14 bases, with 20 bases between. Germline CDR1 and CDR2: MNHEY and SMNVEV (reference sequence). The CDR3 DNA is TGTGCCAGCCAAGGGAAGGGACTCCCGTTGTATTTT. It yields the protein CASQGKGLPLYF.

This clonotype was recorded a few times. The CDR3 DNA reads as TGCAGCGTTGGTGGTGGCAATCAGCCCCAGCATTTT. This translates into CSVGGGNQPQHF. This chain links TRBV29-1 with TRBJ1-5; D is ambiguous. Germline V lookup: CDR1 SQVTM, CDR2 ANQGSEA. Trimming took 4 bases from V and 2 from J, leaving 6 bases between them. The CDR3 is 12 residues long.

This chain's CDR3 is CASSSPGQGYPYEQYF. The CDR3 DNA sequence: TGTGCCAGCAGTTCCCCTGGACAGGGATACCCCTACGAGCAGTACTTC. The chain combines TRBV6-2 or TRBV6-3 with TRBJ2-7, with 8 positions matching TRBD1. Trimming removed 4 bases from V and 2 bases from J; junction bases left unmatched: 10. The CDR3 is 16 residues long. Looked up from germline, CDR1 is MNHEY and CDR2 is SVGEGT.

This clonotype turned up a few times. The chain is built from TRBV6-2 or TRBV6-3 and TRBJ2-7; no clear D gene. Germline CDR1 MNHEY, CDR2 SVGEGT. Trimming shortened V by 7 bases and J by 1 base, and 17 bases separated the two germline ends. CDR3 length equals 15 residues. The CDR3 sequence: CASKDRAGGSYEQYF. In nucleotides, the CDR3 is TGTGCCAGCAAGGACCGGGCAGGCGGATCCTACGAGCAGTACTTC.

The chain combines TRBV6-5 with TRBJ2-1, with 13 positions matching TRBD2. The CDR3 runs 21 residues. The germline V gene has CDR1 MNHEY and CDR2 SVGAGI. The V gene end was trimmed by 0 bases and the J gene end by 8 bases; junction bases not matched to a gene: 19. CDR3 loop: CASSYSMFGTSGKGLGDEQFF. CDR3 in DNA: TGTGCCAGCAGTTACTCGATGTTTGGGACTAGCGGGAAGGGGTTGGGCGATGAGCAGTTCTTC.

This clonotype was recorded a few times. The chain couples TRBV28 to TRBJ2-2; possibly TRBD1 for D (5 bases). Germline assignment: CDR1 MDHEN and CDR2 SYDVKM. Trimming removed 5 bases at V and 0 bases at J, with 13 bases between. This CDR3 is built from 16 residues. Written as DNA, the CDR3 is TGTGCCAGCAGTCTACCCCGGACATCGAACACCGGGGAGCTGTTTTTT. It codes for CASSLPRTSNTGELFF.

This rearrangement joins TRBV20-1 to TRBJ2-1; D remains ambiguous. Per the germline V gene, CDR1 is DFQATT and CDR2 is SNEGSKA (reference sequence). Trimming took off 6 bases at V and 4 bases at J, with 13 bases between the two ends. The CDR3 is 13 residues long. The CDR3: CSALRPTYNEQFF. CDR3 sequence (DNA): TGCAGTGCCCTAAGGCCAACTTACAATGAGCAGTTCTTC.

This clonotype was seen at least ten times. The V and J genes are TRBV20-1 and TRBJ2-3; TRBD2 aligns across 7 bases. The CDR3 is made up of 16 amino acids. The germline V gene encodes CDR1 DFQATT and CDR2 SNEGSKA (reference sequence). Trimming at V came to 0 bases and at J to 2 bases, leaving 8 bases not matched to a gene. The CDR3 reads CSARDWAAGSTDTQYF. Here the CDR3 DNA reads TGCAGTGCTAGAGACTGGGCAGCGGGGTCCACAGATACGCAGTATTTT.

The chain combines TRBV6-2 or TRBV6-3 with TRBJ2-1, with TRBD2 matching 11 bases. The CDR3 is made up of 15 amino acids. CDR1 and CDR2 from the germline V gene are MNHEY and SVGEGT. J gave up 3 bases and V 5 bases, and 3 bases lay outside the gene matches. The CDR3 DNA follows: TGTGCCAGCAGTAAGGGACTAGCGGACTACAATGAGCAGTTCTTC. Protein: CASSKGLADYNEQFF.

This clonotype was seen many times. V usage is TRBV6-2 or TRBV6-3 and J usage is TRBJ2-3; the D gene is possibly TRBD1 (5 bases). The germline V and J ends were trimmed by 6 bases and 5 bases, with 12 bases remaining between them. The CDR3 covers 13 residues. Per germline, CDR1 MNHEY and CDR2 SVGEGT. This CDR3 reads CASSHDSEDTQYF. The CDR3 DNA sequence: TGTGCCAGCAGCCACGACAGCGAAGATACGCAGTATTTT.

This clonotype has more than one count but fewer than ten. The rearrangement joins TRBV6-1 to TRBJ2-7, with D possibly TRBD2 on 5 matching bases. The germline V gene encodes CDR1 MNHNS and CDR2 SASEGT. V lost 7 bases, J lost 7 bases, and 11 bases lay in between. The CDR3 covers 11 residues. The DNA of the CDR3 is TGTGCCAGCACCTCGACGGGGGAGCAGTACTTC. It specifies CASTSTGEQYF.

This clonotype was picked up a small number of times. This chain links TRBV30 with TRBJ2-3; 7 bases fit TRBD1. The germline V gene encodes CDR1 GTSNPN and CDR2 SVGIG (reference sequence). Trimming at V came to 3 bases and at J to 2 bases, leaving 8 bases not matched to a gene. CDR3 length equals 15 residues. The CDR3, as DNA: TGTGCCTGGAGCACAGGGGCAACTAACACAGATACGCAGTATTTT. Its protein is CAWSTGATNTDTQYF.

The chain joins TRBV6-1 to TRBJ1-1; D may be TRBD1 (5 bases). The CDR3 totals 13 residues. The germline V and J ends were trimmed by 6 bases and 6 bases, with 14 bases remaining between them. Germline V gene data show CDR1 as MNHNS and CDR2 as SASEGT. The CDR3 DNA reads TGTGCCAGCAGCGGGACGGGAGGACCTGAAGCTTTCTTT. Amino acid sequence: CASSGTGGPEAFF.

In this sample, this clonotype turned up a few times. The V call is TRBV20-1, the J call TRBJ2-3; D possibly corresponds to TRBD1 (5 bases). In germline, CDR1 is DFQATT, CDR2 SNEGSKA (reference sequence). V gave up 3 bases and J gave up 0 bases, with 13 bases separating them. The CDR3 covers 15 residues. The CDR3 is CSASDSRESTDTQYF. The CDR3 DNA follows: TGCAGTGCTAGTGACTCCAGGGAAAGCACAGATACGCAGTATTTT.

This clonotype was detected a few times. The genes are TRBV7-8 and TRBJ2-5; no clear D. CDR3 length equals 12 residues. Per the germline V gene, CDR1 is SGHVS and CDR2 is FQNEAQ. The V end lost 5 bases, the J end lost 5 bases, and 9 bases lay between the germline ends. The CDR3: CASSRLGETQYF. CDR3 nucleotides: TGTGCCAGCAGCCGACTGGGCGAGACCCAGTACTTC.

This clonotype was seen more than once but under ten times. The rearrangement links TRBV7-8 to TRBJ2-2; D might be TRBD1 (5 bases). CDR3 length: 13 residues. Germline CDR1 SGHVS, CDR2 FQNEAQ. The V end lost 3 bases, the J end lost 9 bases, and 11 bases lay between the germline ends. CDR3 in amino acids: CASSLAQGRELFF. The DNA for the CDR3 is TGTGCCAGCAGCTTGGCTCAGGGAAGGGAGCTGTTTTTT.

In nucleotides, the CDR3 is TGTGCCAGTACTAGCGGGAGGACCTCCTACGAGCAGTACTTC. Protein: CASTSGRTSYEQYF. This chain uses TRBV19 with TRBJ2-7; 11 nucleotides match TRBD2. This CDR3 comprises 14 residues. Germline V lookup: CDR1 LNHDA, CDR2 SQIVND (reference sequence). V shed 7 bases and J 0 bases; nucleotides not matched to a gene: 2.

Comments on this clonotype: At one end the junction does not follow the germline gene, possibly because of a read error. The rearrangement joins TRBV12-3 or TRBV12-4 to TRBJ2-5; D is ambiguous. This CDR3 is 13 amino acids long. The CDR3 DNA sequence: TGTGCCAGCACTTTAGGACCCCAAGAGACCCAGTACTTC. Translating gives CASTLGPQETQYF.

This clonotype has more than one count but fewer than ten. The rearrangement links TRBV7-2 to TRBJ2-7; possibly TRBD2 for D (5 bases). V was clipped by 5 bases and J by 7 bases, with 9 bases between them. The CDR3 sequence is 11 residues long. Germline loops: CDR1 SGHTA, CDR2 FQGNSA. DNA for the CDR3: TGTGCCAGCAGCGATGGACTTGAGCAGTACTTC. This codes for CASSDGLEQYF.

This clonotype was seen at least ten times. The chain carries TRBV10-1 and TRBJ1-3; D ambiguous. This CDR3 spans 15 amino acids. Germline V gene lookup returns CDR1 WNHNN and CDR2 SYGVQD (reference sequence). Trimming left V 2 bases short and J 5 bases short, with 13 bases between. DNA for the CDR3: TGCGCCAGCAGTGAGGACCCCAGAGGTCGAAACACCATATATTTT. This codes for CASSEDPRGRNTIYF.

Many counts were recorded for this clonotype. This CDR3 is CASSLVGLAGLSSYNEQFF. CDR3 in DNA: TGTGCCAGCAGTTTAGTCGGTCTAGCGGGATTGAGCTCCTACAATGAGCAGTTCTTC. The rearrangement links TRBV12-3 or TRBV12-4 to TRBJ2-1, with 9 bases that match TRBD2. Germline trimming cut 1 base from V and 0 bases from J; bases unmatched to any gene: 10. This CDR3 is built from 19 residues.

The table lists this clonotype with a few counts. The chain has TRBV7-3 and TRBJ2-1; TRBD2 matches at 13 bases. V was clipped by 6 bases and J by 5 bases; unmatched bases: 7. Germline loops: CDR1 SGHTA, CDR2 FQGTGA. The CDR3 extends over 16 amino acids. CDR3 sequence (DNA): TGTGCCAGCAGTTTAGAGGGGACTAGCGGGGACAATGAGCAGTTCTTC. Encoded protein: CASSLEGTSGDNEQFF.